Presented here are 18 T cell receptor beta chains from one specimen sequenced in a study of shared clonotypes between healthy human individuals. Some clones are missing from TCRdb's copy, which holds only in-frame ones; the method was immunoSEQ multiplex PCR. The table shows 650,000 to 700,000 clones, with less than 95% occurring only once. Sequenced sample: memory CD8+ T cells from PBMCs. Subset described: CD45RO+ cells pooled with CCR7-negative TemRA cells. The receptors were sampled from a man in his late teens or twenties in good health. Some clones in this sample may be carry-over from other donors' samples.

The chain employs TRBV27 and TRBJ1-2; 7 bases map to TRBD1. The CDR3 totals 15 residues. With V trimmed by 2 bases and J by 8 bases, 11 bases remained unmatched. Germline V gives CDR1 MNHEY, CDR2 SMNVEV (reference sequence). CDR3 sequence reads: CASSLVRGGIGGYTF. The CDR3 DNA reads TGTGCCAGCAGTTTAGTCAGGGGGGGAATCGGAGGCTACACCTTC.

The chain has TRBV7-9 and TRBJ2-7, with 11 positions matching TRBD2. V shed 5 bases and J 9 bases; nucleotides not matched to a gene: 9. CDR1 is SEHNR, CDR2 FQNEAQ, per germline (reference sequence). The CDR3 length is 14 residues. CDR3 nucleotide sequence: TGTGCCAGCAGCCAAACTAGCGGGAGTTTCGGGCAGTACTTC. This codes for CASSQTSGSFGQYF.

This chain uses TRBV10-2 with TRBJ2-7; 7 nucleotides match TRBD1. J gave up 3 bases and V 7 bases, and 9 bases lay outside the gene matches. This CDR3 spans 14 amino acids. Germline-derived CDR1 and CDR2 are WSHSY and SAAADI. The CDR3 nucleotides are TGCGCCAGCAAGACCGACAGGGACCTCTACGAGCAGTACTTC. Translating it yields CASKTDRDLYEQYF.

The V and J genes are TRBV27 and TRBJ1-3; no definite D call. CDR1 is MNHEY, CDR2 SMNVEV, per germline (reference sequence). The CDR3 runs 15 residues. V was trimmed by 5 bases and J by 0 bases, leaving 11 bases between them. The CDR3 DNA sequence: TGTGCCAGCAGTGCCCATCTGCGCTCTGGAAACACCATATATTTT. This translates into CASSAHLRSGNTIYF.

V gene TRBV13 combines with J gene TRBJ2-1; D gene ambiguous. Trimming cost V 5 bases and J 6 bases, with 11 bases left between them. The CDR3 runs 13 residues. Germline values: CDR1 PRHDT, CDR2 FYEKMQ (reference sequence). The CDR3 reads CASSVRRPNEQFF. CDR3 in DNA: TGTGCCAGCAGCGTCCGACGCCCCAATGAGCAGTTCTTC.

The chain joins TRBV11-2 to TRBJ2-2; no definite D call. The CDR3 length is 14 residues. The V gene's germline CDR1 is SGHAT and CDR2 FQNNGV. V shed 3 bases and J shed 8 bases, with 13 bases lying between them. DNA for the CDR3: TGTGCCAGCAGCTTTCTGGCCCTACAGGGGGAGCTGTTTTTT. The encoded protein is CASSFLALQGELFF.

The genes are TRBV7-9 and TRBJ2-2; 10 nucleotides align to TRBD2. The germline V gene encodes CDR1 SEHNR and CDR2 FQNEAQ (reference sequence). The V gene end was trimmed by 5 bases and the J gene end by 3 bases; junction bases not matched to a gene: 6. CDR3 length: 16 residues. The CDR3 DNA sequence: TGTGCCAGCAGCGGGGGACTAGCGAAAGACACCGGGGAGCTGTTTTTT. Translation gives CASSGGLAKDTGELFF. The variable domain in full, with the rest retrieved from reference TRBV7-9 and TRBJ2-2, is DTGVSQNPRHKITKRGQNVTFRCDPISEHNRLYWYRQTLGQGPEFLTYFQNEAQLEKSRLLSDRFSAERPKGSFSTLEIQRTEQGDSAMYLCASSGGLAKDTGELFFGEGSRLTVL.

The CDR3 protein is CAVRAEGTEAFF. DNA of the CDR3: TGTGCCGTCAGGGCCGAAGGGACTGAAGCTTTCTTT. The J gene is TRBJ1-1, the V gene TRBV28; D may be TRBD1 (5 bases). This CDR3 is built from 12 residues. Germline CDR1 is MDHEN and CDR2 is SYDVKM. Trimming stripped 11 bases from V and 5 bases from J, with 15 bases between.

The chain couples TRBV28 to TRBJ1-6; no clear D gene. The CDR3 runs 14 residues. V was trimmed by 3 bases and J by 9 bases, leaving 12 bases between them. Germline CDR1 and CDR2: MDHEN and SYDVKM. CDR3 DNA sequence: TGTGCCAGCAGTTTTCAGCTCCGAGGTTCACCCCTCCACTTT. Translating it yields CASSFQLRGSPLHF.

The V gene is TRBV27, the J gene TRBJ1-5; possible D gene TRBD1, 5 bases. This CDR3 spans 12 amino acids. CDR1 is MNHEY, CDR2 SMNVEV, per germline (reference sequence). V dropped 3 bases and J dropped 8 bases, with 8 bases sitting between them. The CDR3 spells CASSFGGEPQHF. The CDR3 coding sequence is TGTGCCAGCAGTTTCGGGGGGGAGCCCCAGCATTTT.

The CDR3 region is CASSLGARNEKLFF. CDR3 DNA: TGTGCCAGCAGCTTAGGGGCGAGAAATGAAAAACTGTTTTTT. V usage is TRBV7-9 and J usage is TRBJ1-4; unclear D gene. The length of the CDR3 is 14 residues. Trimming took off 1 base at V and 5 bases at J, with 8 bases between the two ends. CDR1 SEHNR and CDR2 FQNEAQ come from the germline V gene (reference sequence).

CDR3 DNA: TGTGCCAGTAGCCGGAGGGGGCCCTACGAGCAGTACTTC. Residues: CASSRRGPYEQYF. The V and J genes are TRBV19 and TRBJ2-7; D is possibly TRBD1 (7 bases). The CDR3 is made up of 13 amino acids. Trimming left V 6 bases short and J 2 bases short, with 11 bases between. CDR1 is LNHDA, CDR2 SQIVND, per germline (reference sequence). Based on the CDR3 plus reference TRBV19 and TRBJ2-7, the full variable domain is DGGITQSPKYLFRKEGQNVTLSCEQNLNHDAMYWYRQDPGQGLRLIYYSQIVNDFQKGDIAEGYSVSREKKESFPLTVTSAQKNPTAFYLCASSRRGPYEQYFGPGTRLTVT.

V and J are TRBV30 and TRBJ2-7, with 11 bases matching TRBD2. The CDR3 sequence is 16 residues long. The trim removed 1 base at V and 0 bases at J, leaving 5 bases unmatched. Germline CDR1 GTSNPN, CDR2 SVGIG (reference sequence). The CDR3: CAWSGLAGGLSYEQYF. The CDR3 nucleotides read TGTGCCTGGAGTGGGCTAGCGGGAGGCCTCTCCTACGAGCAGTACTTC. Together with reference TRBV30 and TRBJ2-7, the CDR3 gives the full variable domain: SQTIHQWPATLVQPVGSPLSLECTVEGTSNPNLYWYRQAAGRGLQLLFYSVGIGQISSEVPQNLSASRPQDRQFILSSKKLLLSDSGFYLCAWSGLAGGLSYEQYFGPGTRLTVT.

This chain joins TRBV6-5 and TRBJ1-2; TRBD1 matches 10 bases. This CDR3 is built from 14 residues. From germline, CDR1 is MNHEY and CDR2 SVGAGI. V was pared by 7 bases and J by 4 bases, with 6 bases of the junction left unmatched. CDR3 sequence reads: CASTAGQGLYGYTF. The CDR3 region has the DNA TGTGCCAGCACCGCGGGACAGGGGCTCTATGGCTACACCTTC.

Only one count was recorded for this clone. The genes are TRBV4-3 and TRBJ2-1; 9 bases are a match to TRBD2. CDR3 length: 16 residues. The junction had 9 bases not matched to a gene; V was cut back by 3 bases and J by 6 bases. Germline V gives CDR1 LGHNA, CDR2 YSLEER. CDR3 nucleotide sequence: TGCGCCAGCAGCCAGCAACTAGCGGGCGATTTCAATGAGCAGTTCTTC. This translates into CASSQQLAGDFNEQFF.

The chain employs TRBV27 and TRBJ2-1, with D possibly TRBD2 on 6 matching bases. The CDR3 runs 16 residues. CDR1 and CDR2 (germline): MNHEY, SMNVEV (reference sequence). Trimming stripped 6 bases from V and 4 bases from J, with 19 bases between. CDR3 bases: TGTGCCAGCAGATCCCTTAGCGGAGGACTTTACAATGAGCAGTTCTTC. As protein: CASRSLSGGLYNEQFF.

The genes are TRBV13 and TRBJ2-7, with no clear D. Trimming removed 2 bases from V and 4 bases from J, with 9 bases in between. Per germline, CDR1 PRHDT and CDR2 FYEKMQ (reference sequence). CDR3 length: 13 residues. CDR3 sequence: CASSLRAGYEQYF. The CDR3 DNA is TGTGCCAGCAGCTTAAGGGCAGGATACGAGCAGTACTTC.

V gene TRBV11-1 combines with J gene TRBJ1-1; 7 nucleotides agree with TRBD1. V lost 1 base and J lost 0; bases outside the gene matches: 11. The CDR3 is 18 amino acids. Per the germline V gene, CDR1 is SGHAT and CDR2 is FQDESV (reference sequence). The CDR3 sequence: CASSLERDRKYMNTEAFF. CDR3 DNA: TGTGCCAGCAGCTTAGAGAGGGACAGAAAGTACATGAACACTGAAGCTTTCTTT. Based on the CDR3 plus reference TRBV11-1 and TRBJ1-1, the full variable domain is EAEVAQSPRYKITEKSQAVAFWCDPISGHATLYWYRQILGQGPELLVQFQDESVVDDSQLPKDRFSAERLKGVDSTLKIQPAELGDSAMYLCASSLERDRKYMNTEAFFGQGTRLTVV.